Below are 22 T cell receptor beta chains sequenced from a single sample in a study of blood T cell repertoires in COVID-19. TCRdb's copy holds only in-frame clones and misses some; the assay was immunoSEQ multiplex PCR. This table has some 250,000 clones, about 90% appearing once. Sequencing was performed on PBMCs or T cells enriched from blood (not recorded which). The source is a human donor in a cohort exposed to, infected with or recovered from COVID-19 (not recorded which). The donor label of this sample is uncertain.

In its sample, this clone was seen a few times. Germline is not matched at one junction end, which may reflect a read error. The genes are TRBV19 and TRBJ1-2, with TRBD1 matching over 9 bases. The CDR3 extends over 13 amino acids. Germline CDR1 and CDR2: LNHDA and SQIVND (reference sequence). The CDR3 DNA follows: TGTGCCACTAGTGTTGGGACAGGGTTTGGCTACACCTTC. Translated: CATSVGTGFGYTF.

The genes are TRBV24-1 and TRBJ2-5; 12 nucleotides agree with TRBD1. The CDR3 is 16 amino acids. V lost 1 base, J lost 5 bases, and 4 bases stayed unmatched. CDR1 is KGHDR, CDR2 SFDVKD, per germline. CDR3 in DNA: TGTGCCACCAGTGATTTCGGGACAGGGGGCGAGGAGACCCAGTACTTC. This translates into CATSDFGTGGEETQYF.

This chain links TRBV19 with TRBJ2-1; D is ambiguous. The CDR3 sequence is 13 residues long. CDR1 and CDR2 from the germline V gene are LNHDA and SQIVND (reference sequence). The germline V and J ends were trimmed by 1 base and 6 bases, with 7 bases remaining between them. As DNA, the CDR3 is TGTGCCAGTAGTATAGGACAAATCAATGAGCAGTTCTTC. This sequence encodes CASSIGQINEQFF.

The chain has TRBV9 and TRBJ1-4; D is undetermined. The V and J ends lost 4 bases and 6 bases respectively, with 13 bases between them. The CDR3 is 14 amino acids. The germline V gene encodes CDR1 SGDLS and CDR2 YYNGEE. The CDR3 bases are TGTGCCAGCAGCCCCAGATCTTCCCATGAAAAACTGTTTTTT. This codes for CASSPRSSHEKLFF. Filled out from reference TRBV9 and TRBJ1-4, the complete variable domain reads DSGVTQTPKHLITATGQRVTLRCSPRSGDLSVYWYQQSLDQGLQFLIQYYNGEERAKGNILERFSAQQFPDLHSELNLSSLELGDSALYFCASSPRSSHEKLFFGSGTQLSVL.

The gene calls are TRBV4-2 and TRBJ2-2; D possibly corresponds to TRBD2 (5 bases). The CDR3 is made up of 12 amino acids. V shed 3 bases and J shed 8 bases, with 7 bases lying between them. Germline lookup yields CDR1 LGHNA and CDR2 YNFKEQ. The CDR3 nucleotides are TGTGCCAGCAGCCACGTAGCGGGGGAGCTGTTTTTT. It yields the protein CASSHVAGELFF.

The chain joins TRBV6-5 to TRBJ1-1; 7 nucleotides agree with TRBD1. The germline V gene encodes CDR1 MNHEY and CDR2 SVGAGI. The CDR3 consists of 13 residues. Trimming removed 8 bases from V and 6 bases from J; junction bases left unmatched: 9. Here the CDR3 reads CASGPGGVAEAFF. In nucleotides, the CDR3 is TGTGCCAGCGGTCCAGGGGGTGTAGCTGAAGCTTTCTTT.

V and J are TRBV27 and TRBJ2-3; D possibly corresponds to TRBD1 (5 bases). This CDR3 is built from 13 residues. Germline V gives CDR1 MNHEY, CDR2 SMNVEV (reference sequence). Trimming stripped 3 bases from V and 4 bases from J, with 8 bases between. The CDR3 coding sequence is TGTGCCAGCAGTTTTCAGGGATCAGATACGCAGTATTTT. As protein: CASSFQGSDTQYF.

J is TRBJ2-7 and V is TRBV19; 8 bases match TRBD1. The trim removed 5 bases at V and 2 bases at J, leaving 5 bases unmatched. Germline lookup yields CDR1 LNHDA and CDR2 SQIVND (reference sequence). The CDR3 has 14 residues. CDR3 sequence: CASSPGTGTYEQYF. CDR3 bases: TGTGCCAGTAGTCCCGGGACAGGAACCTACGAGCAGTACTTC.

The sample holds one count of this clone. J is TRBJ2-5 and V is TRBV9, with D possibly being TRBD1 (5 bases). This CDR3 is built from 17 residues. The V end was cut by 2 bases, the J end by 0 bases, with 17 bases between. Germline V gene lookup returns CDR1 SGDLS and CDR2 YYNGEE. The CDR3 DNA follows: TGTGCCAGCAGCGTTAGTGGCCAGGGTAGAGACCAAGAGACCCAGTACTTC. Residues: CASSVSGQGRDQETQYF.

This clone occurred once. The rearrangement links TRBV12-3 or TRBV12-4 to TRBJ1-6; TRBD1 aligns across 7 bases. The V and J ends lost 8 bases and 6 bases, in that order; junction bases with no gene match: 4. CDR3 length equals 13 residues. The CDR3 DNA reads TGTGCCAGCCGGACAGGTTCTAATTCACCCCTCCACTTT. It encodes CASRTGSNSPLHF.

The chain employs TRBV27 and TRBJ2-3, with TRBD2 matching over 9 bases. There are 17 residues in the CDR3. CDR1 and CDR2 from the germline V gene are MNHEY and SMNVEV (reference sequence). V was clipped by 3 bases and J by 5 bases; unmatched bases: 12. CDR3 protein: CASSFLAGTTRGDTQYF. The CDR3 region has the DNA TGTGCCAGCAGTTTCCTAGCGGGGACAACGCGGGGAGATACGCAGTATTTT.

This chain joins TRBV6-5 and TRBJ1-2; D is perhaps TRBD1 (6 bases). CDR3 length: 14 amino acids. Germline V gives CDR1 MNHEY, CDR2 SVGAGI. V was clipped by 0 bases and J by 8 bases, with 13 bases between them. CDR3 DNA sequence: TGTGCCAGCAGTTACTCGTGGCAGGGGATCGGCTACACCTTC. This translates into CASSYSWQGIGYTF.

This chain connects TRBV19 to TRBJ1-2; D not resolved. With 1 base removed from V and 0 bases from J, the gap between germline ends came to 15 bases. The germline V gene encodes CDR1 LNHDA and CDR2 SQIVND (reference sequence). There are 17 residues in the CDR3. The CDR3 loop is CASSIVFMGRANYGYTF. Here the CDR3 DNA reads TGTGCCAGTAGTATAGTCTTCATGGGCAGAGCTAACTATGGCTACACCTTC.

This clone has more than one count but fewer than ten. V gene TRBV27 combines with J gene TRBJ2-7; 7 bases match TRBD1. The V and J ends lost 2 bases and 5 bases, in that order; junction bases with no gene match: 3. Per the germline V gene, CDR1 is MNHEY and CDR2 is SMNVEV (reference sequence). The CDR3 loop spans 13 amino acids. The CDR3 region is CASSLLDRDEQYF. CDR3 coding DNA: TGTGCCAGCAGTTTACTAGACAGGGACGAGCAGTACTTC.

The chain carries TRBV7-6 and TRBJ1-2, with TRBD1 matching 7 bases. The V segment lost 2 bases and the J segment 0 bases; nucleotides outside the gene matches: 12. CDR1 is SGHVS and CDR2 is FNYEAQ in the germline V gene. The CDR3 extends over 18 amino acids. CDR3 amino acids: CASSLRVGQYDSNYGYTF. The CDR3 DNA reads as TGTGCCAGCAGCTTAAGGGTGGGACAGTACGATTCTAACTATGGCTACACCTTC.

Here the CDR3 reads CASSSQGRDTQYF. The CDR3 nucleotides are TGTGCCAGCAGCAGCCAGGGGAGAGATACGCAGTATTTT. The chain is built from TRBV7-8 and TRBJ2-3, with D possibly TRBD1 on 6 matching bases. This CDR3 is 13 amino acids long. Germline loops: CDR1 SGHVS, CDR2 FQNEAQ. Deletions cut 5 bases from V and 5 bases from J, with 11 bases between.

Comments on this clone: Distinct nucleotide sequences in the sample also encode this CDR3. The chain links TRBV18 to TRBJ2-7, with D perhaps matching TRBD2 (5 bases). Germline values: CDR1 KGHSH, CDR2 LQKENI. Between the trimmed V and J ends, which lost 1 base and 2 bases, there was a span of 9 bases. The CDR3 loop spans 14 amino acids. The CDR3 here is CASSPRQEAYEQYF. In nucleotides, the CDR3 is TGTGCCAGCTCACCACGGCAGGAGGCCTACGAGCAGTACTTC. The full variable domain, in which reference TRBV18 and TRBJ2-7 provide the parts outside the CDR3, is NAGVMQNPRHLVRRRGQEARLRCSPMKGHSHVYWYRQLPEEGLKFMVYLQKENIIDESGMPKERFSAEFPKEGPSILRIQQVVRGDSAAYFCASSPRQEAYEQYFGPGTRLTVT.

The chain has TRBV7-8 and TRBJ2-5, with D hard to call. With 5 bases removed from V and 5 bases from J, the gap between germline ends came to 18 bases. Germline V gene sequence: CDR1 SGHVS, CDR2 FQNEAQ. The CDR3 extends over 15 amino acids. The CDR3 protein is CASSRSGSALETQYF. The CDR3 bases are TGTGCCAGCAGCCGCTCCGGGTCAGCCCTTGAGACCCAGTACTTC.

This CDR3 reads CASSGLRGNTIYF. DNA for the CDR3: TGTGCCAGCAGTGGTCTGAGGGGAAACACCATATATTTT. This chain joins TRBV9 and TRBJ1-3; no firm D call. Germline CDR1 is SGDLS and CDR2 is YYNGEE. The CDR3 loop spans 13 amino acids. V lost 5 bases and J 4 bases, leaving 10 bases between the germline ends.

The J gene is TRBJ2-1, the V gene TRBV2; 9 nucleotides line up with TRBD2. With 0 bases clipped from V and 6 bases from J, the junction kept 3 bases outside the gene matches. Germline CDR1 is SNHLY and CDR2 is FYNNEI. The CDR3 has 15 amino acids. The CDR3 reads CASSEAGLAVNEQFF. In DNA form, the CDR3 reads TGTGCCAGCAGTGAAGCGGGACTAGCTGTCAATGAGCAGTTCTTC.

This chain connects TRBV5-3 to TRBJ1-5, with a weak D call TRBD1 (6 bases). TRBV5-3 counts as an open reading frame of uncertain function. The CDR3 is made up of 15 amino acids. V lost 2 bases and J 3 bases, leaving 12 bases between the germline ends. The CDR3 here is CARSFYREDNQPQHF. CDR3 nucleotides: TGTGCCAGAAGCTTTTACAGGGAAGACAATCAGCCCCAGCATTTT.

Written as DNA, the CDR3 is TGTGCCAGCAGCCCCCCTAGTCGCGAGCAGTACTTC. Its translation is CASSPPSREQYF. The V call is TRBV11-2, the J call TRBJ2-7; D ambiguous. The germline V gene has CDR1 SGHAT and CDR2 FQNNGV. Deletions cut 5 bases from V and 6 bases from J, with 11 bases between. The CDR3 is made up of 12 amino acids.